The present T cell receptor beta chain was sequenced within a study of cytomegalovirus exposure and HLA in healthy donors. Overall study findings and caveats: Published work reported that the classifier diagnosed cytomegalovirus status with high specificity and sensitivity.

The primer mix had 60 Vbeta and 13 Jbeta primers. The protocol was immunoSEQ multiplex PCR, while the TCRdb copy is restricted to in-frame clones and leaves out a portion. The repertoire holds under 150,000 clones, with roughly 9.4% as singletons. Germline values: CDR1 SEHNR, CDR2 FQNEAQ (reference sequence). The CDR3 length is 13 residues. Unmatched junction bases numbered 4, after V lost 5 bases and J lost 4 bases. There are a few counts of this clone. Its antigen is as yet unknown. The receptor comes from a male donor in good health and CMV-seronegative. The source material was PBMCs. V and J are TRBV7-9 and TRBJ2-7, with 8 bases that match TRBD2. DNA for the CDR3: TGTGCCAGCAGCGGGAGCGGGAGATACGAGCAGTACTTC. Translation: CASSGSGRYEQYF.